This T cell receptor (beta chain) was obtained from a study of Graves' ophthalmopathy and Graves' hyperthyroidism. About the research overall: Peripheral blood collection took place at initial diagnosis, before any treatment.

This clonotype was detected ten times or more. Germline CDR1 and CDR2: LNHDA and SQIVND (reference sequence). V was cut by 3 bases and J by 9 bases, with 18 bases left in between. The CDR3 spans 15 residues. Amplification targeted the TCR beta CDR3 regions, with RNA transcripts as the source material. Second-round multiplex PCR came after a first-round RT-PCR that employed HTBI primers. TCRdb re-called the multiplex PCR reads with MiXCR, one entry per CDR3 protein. Among about 380,000 distinct CDR3 sequences listed, just over 15% were seen once. Sequenced sample: peripheral blood. The receptor was isolated from a woman in her late teens or twenties with stable Graves' hyperthyroidism. V is TRBV19 and J is TRBJ1-5; D remains unclear. CDR3 in amino acids: CASSIRNAPRGPQHF. The CDR3 coding sequence is TGTGCCAGTAGTATTAGGAATGCGCCCCGGGGGCCCCAGCATTTT.